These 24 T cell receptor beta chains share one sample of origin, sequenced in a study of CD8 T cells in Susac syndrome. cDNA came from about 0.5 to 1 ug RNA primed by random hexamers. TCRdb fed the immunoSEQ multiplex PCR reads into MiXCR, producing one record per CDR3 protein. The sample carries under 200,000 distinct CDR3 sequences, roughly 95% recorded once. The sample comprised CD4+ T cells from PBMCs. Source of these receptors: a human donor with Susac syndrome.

The CDR3 loop reads CAWSGQGAEPQHF. The CDR3 coding sequence is TGTGCCTGGAGTGGGCAGGGTGCAGAGCCCCAGCATTTT. V is TRBV30 and J is TRBJ1-5; tentatively, D is TRBD1 (5 bases). The CDR3 runs 13 residues. Germline V gene lookup returns CDR1 GTSNPN and CDR2 SVGIG (reference sequence). V was cut by 1 base and J by 8 bases, with 12 bases left in between.

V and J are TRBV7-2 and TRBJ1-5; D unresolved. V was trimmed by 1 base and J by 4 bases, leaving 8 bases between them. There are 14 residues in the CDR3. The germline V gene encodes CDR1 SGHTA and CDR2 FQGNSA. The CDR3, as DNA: TGTGCCAGCAGCTTAGACAACTTAAATCAGCCCCAGCATTTT. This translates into CASSLDNLNQPQHF.

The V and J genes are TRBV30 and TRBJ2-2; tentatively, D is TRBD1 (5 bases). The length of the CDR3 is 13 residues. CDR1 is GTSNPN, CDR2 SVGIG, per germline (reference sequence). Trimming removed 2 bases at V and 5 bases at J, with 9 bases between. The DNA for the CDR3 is TGTGCCTGGAGTACTCAGGGTACCGGGGAGCTGTTTTTT. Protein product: CAWSTQGTGELFF.

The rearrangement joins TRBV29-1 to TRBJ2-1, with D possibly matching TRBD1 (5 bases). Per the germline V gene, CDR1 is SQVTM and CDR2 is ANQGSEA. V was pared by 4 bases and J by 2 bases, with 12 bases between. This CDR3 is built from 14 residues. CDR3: CSVVQGIAYNEQFF. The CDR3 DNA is TGCAGCGTTGTCCAGGGAATTGCCTACAATGAGCAGTTCTTC.

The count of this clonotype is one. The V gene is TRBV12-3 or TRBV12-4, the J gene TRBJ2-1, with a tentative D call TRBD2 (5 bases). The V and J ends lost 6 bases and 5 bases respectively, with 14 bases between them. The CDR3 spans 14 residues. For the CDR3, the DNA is TGTGCCAGCAGCCGGCCCCGGGGAAACAATGAGCAGTTCTTC. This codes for CASSRPRGNNEQFF.

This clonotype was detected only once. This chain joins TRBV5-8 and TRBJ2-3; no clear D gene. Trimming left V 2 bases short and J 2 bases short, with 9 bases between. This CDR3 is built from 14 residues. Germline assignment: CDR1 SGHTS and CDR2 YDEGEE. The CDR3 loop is CASSFTPSTDTQYF. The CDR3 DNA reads TGTGCCAGCAGCTTTACTCCATCCACAGATACGCAGTATTTT.

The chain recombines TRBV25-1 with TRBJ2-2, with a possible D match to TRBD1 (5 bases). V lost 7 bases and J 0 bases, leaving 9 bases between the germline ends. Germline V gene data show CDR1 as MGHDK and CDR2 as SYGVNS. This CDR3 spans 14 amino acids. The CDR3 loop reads CASTTGPNTGELFF. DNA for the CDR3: TGTGCCAGCACAACAGGTCCGAACACCGGGGAGCTGTTTTTT.

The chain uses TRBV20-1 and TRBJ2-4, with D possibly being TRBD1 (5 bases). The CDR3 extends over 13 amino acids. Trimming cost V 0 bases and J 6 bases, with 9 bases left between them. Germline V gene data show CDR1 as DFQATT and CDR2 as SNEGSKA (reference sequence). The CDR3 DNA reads TGCAGTGCTAGAGATCTTCAGGGAAACATTCAGTACTTC. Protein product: CSARDLQGNIQYF.

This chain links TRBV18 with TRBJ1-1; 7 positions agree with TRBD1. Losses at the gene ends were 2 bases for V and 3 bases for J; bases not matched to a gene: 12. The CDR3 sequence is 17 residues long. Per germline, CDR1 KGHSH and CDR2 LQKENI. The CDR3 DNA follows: TGTGCCAGCTCACCATCCTCTTATTCAGACAGGGACACTGAAGCTTTCTTT. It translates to CASSPSSYSDRDTEAFF. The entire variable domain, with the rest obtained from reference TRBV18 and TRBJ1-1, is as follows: NAGVMQNPRHLVRRRGQEARLRCSPMKGHSHVYWYRQLPEEGLKFMVYLQKENIIDESGMPKERFSAEFPKEGPSILRIQQVVRGDSAAYFCASSPSSYSDRDTEAFFGQGTRLTVV.

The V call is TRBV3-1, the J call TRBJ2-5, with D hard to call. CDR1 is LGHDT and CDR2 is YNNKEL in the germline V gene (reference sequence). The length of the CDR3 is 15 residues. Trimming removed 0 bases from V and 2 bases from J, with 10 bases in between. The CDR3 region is CASSQDTRRQETQYF. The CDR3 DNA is TGTGCCAGCAGCCAAGATACGAGGAGACAAGAGACCCAGTACTTC.

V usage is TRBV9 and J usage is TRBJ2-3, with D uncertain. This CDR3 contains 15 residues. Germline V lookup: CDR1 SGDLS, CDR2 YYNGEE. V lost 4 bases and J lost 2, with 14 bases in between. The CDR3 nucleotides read TGTGCCAGCAGCCAATCAGGACCACCCACAGATACGCAGTATTTT. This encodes CASSQSGPPTDTQYF.

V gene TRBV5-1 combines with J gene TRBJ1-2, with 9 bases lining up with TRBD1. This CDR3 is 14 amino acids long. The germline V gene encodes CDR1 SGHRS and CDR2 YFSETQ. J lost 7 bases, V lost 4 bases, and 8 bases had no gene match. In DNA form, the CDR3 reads TGCGCCAGCAGCGGGGGACAGGGTCCCGTTGGCTACACCTTC. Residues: CASSGGQGPVGYTF.

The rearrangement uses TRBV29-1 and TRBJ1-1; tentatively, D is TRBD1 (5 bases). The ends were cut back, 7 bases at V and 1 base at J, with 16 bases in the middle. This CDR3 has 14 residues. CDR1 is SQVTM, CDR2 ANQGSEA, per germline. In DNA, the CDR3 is TGCAGCGGGGCGACAGCTGCGGGGAACACTGAAGCTTTCTTT. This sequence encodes CSGATAAGNTEAFF.

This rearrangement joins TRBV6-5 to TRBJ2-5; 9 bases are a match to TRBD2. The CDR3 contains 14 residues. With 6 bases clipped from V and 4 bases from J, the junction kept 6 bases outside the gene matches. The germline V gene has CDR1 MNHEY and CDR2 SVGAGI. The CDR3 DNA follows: TGTGCCAGCAGCCTAGTAGCGGGAGTAGAGACCCAGTACTTC. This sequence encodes CASSLVAGVETQYF.

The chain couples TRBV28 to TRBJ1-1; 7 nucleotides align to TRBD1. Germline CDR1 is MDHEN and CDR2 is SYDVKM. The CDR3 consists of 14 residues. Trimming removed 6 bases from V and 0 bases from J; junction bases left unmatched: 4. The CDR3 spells CASSVGQVNTEAFF. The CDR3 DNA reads TGTGCCAGCAGCGTAGGACAGGTGAACACTGAAGCTTTCTTT.

CDR3 DNA: TGTGCCACCAGCAGGACCCGGGTCTCAATGACTTTC. It specifies CATSRTRVSMTF. The chain employs TRBV15 and TRBJ2-6, with D uncertain. CDR3 length equals 12 residues. Between the trimmed V and J ends, which lost 3 bases and 17 bases, there was a span of 14 bases. In germline, CDR1 is LNHNV, CDR2 YYDKDF (reference sequence).

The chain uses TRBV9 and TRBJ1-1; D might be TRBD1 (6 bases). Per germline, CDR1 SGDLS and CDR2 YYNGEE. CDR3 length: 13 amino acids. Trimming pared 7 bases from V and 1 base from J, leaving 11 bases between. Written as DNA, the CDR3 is TGTGCCAGCTCAGGGGCTCAGAACACTGAAGCTTTCTTT. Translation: CASSGAQNTEAFF.

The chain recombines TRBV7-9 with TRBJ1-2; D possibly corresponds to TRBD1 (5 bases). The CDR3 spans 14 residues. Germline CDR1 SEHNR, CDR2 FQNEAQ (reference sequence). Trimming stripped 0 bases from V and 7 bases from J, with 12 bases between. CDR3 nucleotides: TGTGCCAGCAGCTTAGCGGCGGGGGGTTTTGGCTACACCTTC. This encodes CASSLAAGGFGYTF.

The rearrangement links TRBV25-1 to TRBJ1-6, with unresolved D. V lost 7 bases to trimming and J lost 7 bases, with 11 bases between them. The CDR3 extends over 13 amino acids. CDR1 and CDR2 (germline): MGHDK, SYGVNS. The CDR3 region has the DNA TGTGCCAGCAAAGGAGTTCCAAATTCACCCCTCCACTTT. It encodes CASKGVPNSPLHF.

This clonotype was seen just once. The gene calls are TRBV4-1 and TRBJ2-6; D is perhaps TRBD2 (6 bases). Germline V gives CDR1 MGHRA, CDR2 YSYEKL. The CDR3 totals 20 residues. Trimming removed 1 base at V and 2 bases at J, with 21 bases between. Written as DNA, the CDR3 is TGCGCCAGCAGCCAAGTACCGCCGACTAGTAGTGTCCCTGGGGCCAACGTCCTGACTTTC. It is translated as CASSQVPPTSSVPGANVLTF.

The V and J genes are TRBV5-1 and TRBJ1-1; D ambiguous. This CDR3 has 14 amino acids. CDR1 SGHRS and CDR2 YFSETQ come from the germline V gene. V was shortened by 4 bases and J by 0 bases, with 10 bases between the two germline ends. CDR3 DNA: TGCGCCAGCAGCGTGGACTCCATGAACACTGAAGCTTTCTTT. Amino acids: CASSVDSMNTEAFF.

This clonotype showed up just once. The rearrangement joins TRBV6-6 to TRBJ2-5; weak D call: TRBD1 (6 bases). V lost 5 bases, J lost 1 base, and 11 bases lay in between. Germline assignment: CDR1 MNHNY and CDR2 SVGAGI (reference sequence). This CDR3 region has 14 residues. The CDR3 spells CASSDTGTQETQYF. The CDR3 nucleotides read TGTGCCAGCAGTGACACAGGGACCCAAGAGACCCAGTACTTC.

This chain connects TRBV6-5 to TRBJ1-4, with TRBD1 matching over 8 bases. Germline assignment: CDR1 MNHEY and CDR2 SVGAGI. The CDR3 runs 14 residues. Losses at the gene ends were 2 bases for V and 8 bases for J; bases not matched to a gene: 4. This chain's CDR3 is CASSYGTGREKLFF. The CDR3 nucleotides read TGTGCCAGCAGTTACGGGACAGGTCGGGAAAAACTGTTTTTT.

The CDR3 bases are TGCGCCAGCAGCCCTGTAGCGGGAGAAAACATTCAGTACTTC. Translation gives CASSPVAGENIQYF. The chain joins TRBV5-1 to TRBJ2-4, with TRBD2 matching 9 bases. This CDR3 is 14 amino acids long. Germline V CDR1 and CDR2: SGHRS, YFSETQ. V was pared by 4 bases and J by 5 bases, with 4 bases of the junction left unmatched.